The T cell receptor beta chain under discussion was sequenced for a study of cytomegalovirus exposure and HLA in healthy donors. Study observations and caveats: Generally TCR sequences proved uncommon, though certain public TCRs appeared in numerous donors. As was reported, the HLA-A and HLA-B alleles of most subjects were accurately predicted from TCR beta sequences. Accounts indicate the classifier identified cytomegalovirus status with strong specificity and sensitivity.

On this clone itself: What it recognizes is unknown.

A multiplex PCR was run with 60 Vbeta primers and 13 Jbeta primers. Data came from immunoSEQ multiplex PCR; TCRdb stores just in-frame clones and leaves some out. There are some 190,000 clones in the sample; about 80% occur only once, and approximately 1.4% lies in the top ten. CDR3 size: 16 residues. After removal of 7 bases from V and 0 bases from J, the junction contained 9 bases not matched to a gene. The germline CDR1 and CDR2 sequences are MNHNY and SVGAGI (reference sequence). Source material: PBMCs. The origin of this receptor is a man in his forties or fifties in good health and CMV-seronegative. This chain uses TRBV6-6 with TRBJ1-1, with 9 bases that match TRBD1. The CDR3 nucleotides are TGTGCCAGCACCCGGACAGGGGTCGTGATGAACACTGAAGCTTTCTTT. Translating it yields CASTRTGVVMNTEAFF.